These T cell receptor beta chains were read from a single sample in a study of regulatory T cells in long-lasting Graves disease. TCRdb recomputed calls from the multiplex PCR reads with MiXCR, one row per CDR3 protein. The sample includes a few hundred thousand distinct CDR3 sequences, around 16% of them seen just once. Specimen: peripheral blood mononuclear cells (PBMCs), collected at new diagnosis, from a patient treated with antithyroid drugs. The receptors shown here come from a female donor with Graves disease. Each CDR3 is given with its conserved first and last residue. D genes are given only for firm matches. Rows may omit the clone size; those that give it use once, few, many or a size class.

j_call: TRBJ2-7
clone_size: many
d_call: -
v_call: TRBV30
cdr3_nt: TGTGCCTGGAGTGTAGCAGGATATCCCTACGAGCAGTACTTC
cdr3_aa: CAWSVAGYPYEQYF

j_call: TRBJ2-3
clone_size: -
d_call: TRBD2
v_call: TRBV20-1
cdr3_nt: TGCAGTGCTGTACCGGGACTAGCTTCAGATACGCAGTATTTT
cdr3_aa: CSAVPGLASDTQYF

j_call: TRBJ1-4
clone_size: many
d_call: -
v_call: TRBV7-8
cdr3_nt: TGTGCCAGCAGCTTAGCCAGGGACGGCTTAGCTAATGAAAAACTGTTTTTT
cdr3_aa: CASSLARDGLANEKLFF

j_call: TRBJ1-2
clone_size: -
d_call: -
v_call: TRBV19
cdr3_nt: TGTGCCAGTAGTATAGCTGGAGGACCGACGGATAACTATGGCTACACCTTC
cdr3_aa: CASSIAGGPTDNYGYTF

j_call: TRBJ2-1
clone_size: -
d_call: -
v_call: TRBV13
cdr3_nt: TGTGCCAGCAGCTTGACGGGCAGGCAGGGGACCAATGAGCAGTTCTTC
cdr3_aa: CASSLTGRQGTNEQFF

j_call: TRBJ2-5
clone_size: many
d_call: -
v_call: TRBV7-2
cdr3_nt: TGTGCCAGCAGCTTAGGGGCCAGGGGAGAGACCCAGTACTTC
cdr3_aa: CASSLGARGETQYF

j_call: TRBJ2-7
clone_size: many
d_call: TRBD1
v_call: TRBV20-1
cdr3_nt: TGCAGTGCCTTGGGACAGCGCTCCTACGAGCAGTACTTC
cdr3_aa: CSALGQRSYEQYF

j_call: TRBJ2-1
clone_size: many
d_call: TRBD2
v_call: TRBV9
cdr3_nt: TGTGCCAGCAGCGGGACTAGCGGGAGGGCCGGGGAGCAGTTCTTC
cdr3_aa: CASSGTSGRAGEQFF

j_call: TRBJ2-1
clone_size: many
d_call: -
v_call: TRBV11-2
cdr3_nt: TGTGCCAGCAGCCCGACCGGGGGAGTGGGGGGATACAATGAGCAGTTCTTC
cdr3_aa: CASSPTGGVGGYNEQFF

j_call: TRBJ2-1
clone_size: many
d_call: -
v_call: TRBV7-2
cdr3_nt: TGTGCCAGCAGCTCGGGACCTTGGAATGAGCAGTTCTTC
cdr3_aa: CASSSGPWNEQFF

j_call: TRBJ2-1
clone_size: many
d_call: TRBD2
v_call: TRBV2
cdr3_nt: TGTGCCAGCAGGGGACTAGCGGGAAACTACAATGAGCAGTTCTTC
cdr3_aa: CASRGLAGNYNEQFF

j_call: TRBJ2-1
clone_size: many
d_call: -
v_call: TRBV11-2
cdr3_nt: TGTGCCAGCAGCTCCCTACAGATGAGCTCCTACAATGAGCAGTTCTTC
cdr3_aa: CASSSLQMSSYNEQFF

j_call: TRBJ2-7
clone_size: many
d_call: -
v_call: TRBV28
cdr3_nt: TGTGCCAGCAGTTTATCCCCATACGAGCAGTACTTC
cdr3_aa: CASSLSPYEQYF

j_call: TRBJ2-1
clone_size: -
d_call: TRBD2
v_call: TRBV7-2
cdr3_nt: TGTGCCAGCAGCGTGAGACTAGCGGGAGACCACAATGAGCAGTTCTTC
cdr3_aa: CASSVRLAGDHNEQFF

j_call: TRBJ1-4
clone_size: many
d_call: -
v_call: TRBV19
cdr3_nt: TGTGCCAGTAGTATTGGGGTCCTTAATGAAAAACTGTTTTTT
cdr3_aa: CASSIGVLNEKLFF

j_call: TRBJ2-1
clone_size: many
d_call: -
v_call: TRBV20-1
cdr3_nt: TGCAGTGCTAGTGACGGACCCAATGAGCAGTTCTTC
cdr3_aa: CSASDGPNEQFF

j_call: TRBJ2-2
clone_size: many
d_call: -
v_call: TRBV11-3
cdr3_nt: TGTGCCAGCAGCTTCAACTGGGCCGGGGAGCTGTTTTTT
cdr3_aa: CASSFNWAGELFF

j_call: TRBJ2-1
clone_size: few
d_call: -
v_call: TRBV9
cdr3_nt: TGTGCCAGCAGCCACCAGGCCTCGTTTTACAATGAGCAGTTCTTC
cdr3_aa: CASSHQASFYNEQFF

j_call: TRBJ2-3
clone_size: many
d_call: -
v_call: TRBV6-6
cdr3_nt: TGTGCCAGCAGTTACTCGGGCTTTCGGAGAGCGGGCACAGATACGCAGTATTTT
cdr3_aa: CASSYSGFRRAGTDTQYF

j_call: TRBJ2-1
clone_size: many
d_call: -
v_call: TRBV20-1
cdr3_nt: TGCAGCGCCGGGGAAAGCTCCTACAATGAGCAGTTCTTC
cdr3_aa: CSAGESSYNEQFF

j_call: TRBJ1-1
clone_size: many
d_call: -
v_call: TRBV20-1
cdr3_nt: TGCAGTGCTAGAGAGGGGCACCCGAACACTGAAGCTTTCTTT
cdr3_aa: CSAREGHPNTEAFF

j_call: TRBJ1-5
clone_size: many
d_call: -
v_call: TRBV12-3/TRBV12-4
cdr3_nt: TGTGCCAGCAGTGTCACGAATCAGCCCCAGCATTTT
cdr3_aa: CASSVTNQPQHF

j_call: TRBJ2-7
clone_size: many
d_call: TRBD2
v_call: TRBV6-5
cdr3_nt: TGTGCCAGCAGTTACCGGGCCGGGGGGGCGGGAGGCCACGAGCAGTACTTC
cdr3_aa: CASSYRAGGAGGHEQYF

j_call: TRBJ2-5
clone_size: many
d_call: TRBD2
v_call: TRBV30
cdr3_nt: TGTGCCTGGAAGGGACTAGCGGGACAGTACCAAGAGACCCAGTACTTC
cdr3_aa: CAWKGLAGQYQETQYF

j_call: TRBJ2-5
clone_size: -
d_call: TRBD1
v_call: TRBV12-3/TRBV12-4
cdr3_nt: TGTGCCAGCAGGCCGACAGGGTACGAGACCCAGTACTTC
cdr3_aa: CASRPTGYETQYF

j_call: TRBJ2-3
clone_size: few
d_call: TRBD2
v_call: TRBV10-3
cdr3_nt: TGTGCCATCAGTGAGGTTCTAGCGGCAAGTGGTGGGGCAGATACGCAGTATTTT
cdr3_aa: CAISEVLAASGGADTQYF

j_call: TRBJ2-5
clone_size: many
d_call: -
v_call: TRBV5-1
cdr3_nt: TGCGCCAGCAGCATCGGACCGGGGGCGGGCGAGACCCAGTACTTC
cdr3_aa: CASSIGPGAGETQYF

j_call: TRBJ2-2
clone_size: -
d_call: -
v_call: TRBV20-1
cdr3_nt: TGCAGTGCTAGAGGCCAGGGGGGCACCGGGGAGCTGTTTTTT
cdr3_aa: CSARGQGGTGELFF

j_call: TRBJ1-1
clone_size: many
d_call: -
v_call: TRBV6-5
cdr3_nt: TGTGCCAGCAGTTCGCCGGGGCGGGGAAAGGACACTGAAGCTTTCTTT
cdr3_aa: CASSSPGRGKDTEAFF

j_call: TRBJ1-5
clone_size: many
d_call: -
v_call: TRBV6-1
cdr3_nt: TGTGCCAGCAGCCCCGTTAGTAGCAATCAGCCCCAGCATTTT
cdr3_aa: CASSPVSSNQPQHF

j_call: TRBJ2-3
clone_size: many
d_call: -
v_call: TRBV2
cdr3_nt: TGTGCCAGCAGTGATTTGGGACCGAGCACAGATACGCAGTATTTT
cdr3_aa: CASSDLGPSTDTQYF

j_call: TRBJ2-1
clone_size: -
d_call: -
v_call: TRBV5-1
cdr3_nt: TGCGCCAGCAGTTGGGCGGGAAATGAGCAGTTCTTC
cdr3_aa: CASSWAGNEQFF

j_call: TRBJ1-2
clone_size: many
d_call: -
v_call: TRBV6-1
cdr3_nt: TGTGCCAGCAGTGAAAACGGTATCTATGGCTACACCTTC
cdr3_aa: CASSENGIYGYTF